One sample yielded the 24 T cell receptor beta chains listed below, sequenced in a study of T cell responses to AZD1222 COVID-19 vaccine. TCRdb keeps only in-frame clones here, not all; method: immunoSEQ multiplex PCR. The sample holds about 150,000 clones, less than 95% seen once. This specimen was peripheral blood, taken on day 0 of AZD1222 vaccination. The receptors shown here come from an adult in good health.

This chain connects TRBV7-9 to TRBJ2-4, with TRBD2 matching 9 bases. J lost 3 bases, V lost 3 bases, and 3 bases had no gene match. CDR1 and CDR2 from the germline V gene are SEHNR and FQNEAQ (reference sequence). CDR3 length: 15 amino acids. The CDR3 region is CASSLSGRIKNIQYF. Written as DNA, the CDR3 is TGTGCCAGCAGCTTGAGCGGGAGGATCAAAAACATTCAGTACTTC.

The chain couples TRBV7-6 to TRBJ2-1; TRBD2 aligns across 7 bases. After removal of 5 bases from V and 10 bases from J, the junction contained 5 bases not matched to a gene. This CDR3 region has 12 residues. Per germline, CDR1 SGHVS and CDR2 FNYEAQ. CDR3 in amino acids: CASSLGGREQFF. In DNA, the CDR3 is TGTGCCAGCAGCCTGGGGGGGAGGGAGCAGTTCTTC.

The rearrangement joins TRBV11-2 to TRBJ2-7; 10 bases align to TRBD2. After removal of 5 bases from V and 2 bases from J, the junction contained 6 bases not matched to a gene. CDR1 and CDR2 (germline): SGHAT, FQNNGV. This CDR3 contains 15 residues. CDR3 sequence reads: CASSRGTSAPYEQYF. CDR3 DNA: TGTGCCAGCAGCCGTGGGACTAGCGCGCCCTACGAGCAGTACTTC.

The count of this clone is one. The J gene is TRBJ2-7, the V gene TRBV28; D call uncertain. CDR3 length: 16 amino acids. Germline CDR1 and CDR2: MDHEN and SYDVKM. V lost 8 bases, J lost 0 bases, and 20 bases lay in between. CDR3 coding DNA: TGTGCCAGCCGCCCTCCTAGGGCAGTAAACTCCTACGAGCAGTACTTC. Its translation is CASRPPRAVNSYEQYF.

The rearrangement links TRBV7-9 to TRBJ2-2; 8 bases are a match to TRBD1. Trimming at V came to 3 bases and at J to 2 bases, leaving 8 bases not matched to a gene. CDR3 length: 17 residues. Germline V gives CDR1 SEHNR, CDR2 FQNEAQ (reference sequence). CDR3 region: CASSFTQGAINTGELFF. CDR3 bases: TGTGCCAGCAGCTTTACTCAGGGGGCGATAAACACCGGGGAGCTGTTTTTT.

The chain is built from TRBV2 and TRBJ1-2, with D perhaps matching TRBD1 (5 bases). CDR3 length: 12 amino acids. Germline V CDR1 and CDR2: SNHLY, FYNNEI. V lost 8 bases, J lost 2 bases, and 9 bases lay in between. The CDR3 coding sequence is TGTGCCAGCGGGTCAGGGAACTATGGCTACACCTTC. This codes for CASGSGNYGYTF.

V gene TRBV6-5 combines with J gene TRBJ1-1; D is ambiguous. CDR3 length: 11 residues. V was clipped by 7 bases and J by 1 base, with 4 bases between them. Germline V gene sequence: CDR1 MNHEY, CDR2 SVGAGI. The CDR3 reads CASIENTEAFF. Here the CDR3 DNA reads TGTGCCAGCATCGAGAACACTGAAGCTTTCTTT.

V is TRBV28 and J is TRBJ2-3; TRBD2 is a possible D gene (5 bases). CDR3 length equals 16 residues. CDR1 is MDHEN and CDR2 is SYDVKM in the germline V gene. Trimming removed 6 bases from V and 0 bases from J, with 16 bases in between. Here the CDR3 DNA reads TGTGCCAGCAGCCAAGGTGGAGGTCACAGCACAGATACGCAGTATTTT. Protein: CASSQGGGHSTDTQYF.

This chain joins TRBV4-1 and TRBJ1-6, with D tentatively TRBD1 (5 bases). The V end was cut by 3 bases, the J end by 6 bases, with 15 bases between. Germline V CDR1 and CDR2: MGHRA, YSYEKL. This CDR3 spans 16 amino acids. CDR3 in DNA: TGCGCCAGCAGCCAGGGGCCCGTAATCGCTAATTCACCCCTCCACTTT. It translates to CASSQGPVIANSPLHF.

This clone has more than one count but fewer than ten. CDR3 sequence (DNA): TGTGCCAGCAGCCCCGACACGGGAGTAGGTTCACCCCTCCACTTT. It specifies CASSPDTGVGSPLHF. This sequence joins TRBV7-2 and TRBJ1-6, with unresolved D. CDR1 and CDR2 (germline): SGHTA, FQGNSA. This CDR3 has 15 residues. V lost 5 bases, J lost 9 bases, and 17 bases lay in between. Complete variable domain (other parts from reference TRBV7-2 and TRBJ1-6): GAGVSQSPSNKVTEKGKDVELRCDPISGHTALYWYRQSLGQGLEFLIYFQGNSAPDKSGLPSDRFSAERTGGSVSTLTIQRTQQEDSAVYLCASSPDTGVGSPLHFGNGTRLTVT.

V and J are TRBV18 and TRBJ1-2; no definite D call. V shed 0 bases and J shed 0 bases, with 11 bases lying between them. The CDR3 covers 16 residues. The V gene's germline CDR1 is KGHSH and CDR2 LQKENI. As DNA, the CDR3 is TGTGCCAGCTCACCACCATCGGCCAAAACTAACTATGGCTACACCTTC. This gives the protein CASSPPSAKTNYGYTF.

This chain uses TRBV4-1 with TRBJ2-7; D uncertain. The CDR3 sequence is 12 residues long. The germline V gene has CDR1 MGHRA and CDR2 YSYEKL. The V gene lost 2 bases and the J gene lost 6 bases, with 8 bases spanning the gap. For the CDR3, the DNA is TGCGCCAGCAGCCAAATTATGGCCGAGCAGTACTTC. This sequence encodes CASSQIMAEQYF.

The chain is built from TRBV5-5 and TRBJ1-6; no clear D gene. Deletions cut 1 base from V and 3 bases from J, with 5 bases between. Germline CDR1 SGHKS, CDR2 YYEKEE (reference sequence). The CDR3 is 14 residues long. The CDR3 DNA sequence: TGTGCCAGCAGCTTGCCGGACTATAATTCACCCCTCCACTTT. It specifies CASSLPDYNSPLHF.

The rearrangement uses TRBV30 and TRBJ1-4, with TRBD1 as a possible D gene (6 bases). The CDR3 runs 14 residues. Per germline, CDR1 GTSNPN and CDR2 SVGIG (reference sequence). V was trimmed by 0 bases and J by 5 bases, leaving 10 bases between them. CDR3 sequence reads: CAWSVLTGNEKLFF. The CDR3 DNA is TGTGCCTGGAGTGTACTTACAGGGAATGAAAAACTGTTTTTT.

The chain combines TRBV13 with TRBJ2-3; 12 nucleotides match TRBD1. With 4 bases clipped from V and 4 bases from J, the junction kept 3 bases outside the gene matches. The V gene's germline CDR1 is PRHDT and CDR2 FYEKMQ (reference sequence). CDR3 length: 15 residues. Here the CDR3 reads CASSSRDRGPDTQYF. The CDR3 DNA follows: TGTGCCAGCAGCTCCCGGGACAGGGGGCCAGATACGCAGTATTTT.

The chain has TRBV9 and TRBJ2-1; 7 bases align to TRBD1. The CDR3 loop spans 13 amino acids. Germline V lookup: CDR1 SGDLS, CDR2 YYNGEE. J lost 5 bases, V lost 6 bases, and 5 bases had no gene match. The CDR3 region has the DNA TGTGCCAGCACTGGGACAGCCCACAATGAGCAGTTCTTC. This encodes CASTGTAHNEQFF.

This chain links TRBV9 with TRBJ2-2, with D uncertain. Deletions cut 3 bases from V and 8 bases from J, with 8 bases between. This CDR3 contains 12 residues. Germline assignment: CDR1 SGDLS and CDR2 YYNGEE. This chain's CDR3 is CASSAPWGELFF. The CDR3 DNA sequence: TGTGCCAGCAGCGCCCCCTGGGGGGAGCTGTTTTTT.

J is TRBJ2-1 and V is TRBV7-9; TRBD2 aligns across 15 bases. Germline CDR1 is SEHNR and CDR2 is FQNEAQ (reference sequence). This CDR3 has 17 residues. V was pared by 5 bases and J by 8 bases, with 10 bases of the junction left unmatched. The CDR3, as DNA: TGTGCCAGCAGCCAACACCTCGGACTAGCGGGAGGGGATGAGCAGTTCTTC. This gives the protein CASSQHLGLAGGDEQFF.

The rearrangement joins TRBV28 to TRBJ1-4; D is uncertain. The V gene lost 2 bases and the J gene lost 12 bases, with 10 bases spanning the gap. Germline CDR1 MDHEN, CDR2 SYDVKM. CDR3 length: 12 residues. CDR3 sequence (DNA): TGTGCCAGCAGTTTACAGCCTCTTGAACTGTTTTTT. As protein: CASSLQPLELFF.

CDR3 bases: TGTGCCAGCAGCCAATACTCCGGGGTAGGCGGTGAGCAGTTCTTC. This codes for CASSQYSGVGGEQFF. The V and J genes are TRBV7-6 and TRBJ2-1, with a possible D match to TRBD2 (5 bases). Germline CDR1 and CDR2: SGHVS and FNYEAQ. CDR3 length equals 15 residues. V lost 5 bases to trimming and J lost 9 bases, with 20 bases between them.

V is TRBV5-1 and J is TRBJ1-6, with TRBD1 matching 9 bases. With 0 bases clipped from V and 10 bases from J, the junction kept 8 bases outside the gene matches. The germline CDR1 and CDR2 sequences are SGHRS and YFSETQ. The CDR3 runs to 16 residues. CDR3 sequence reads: CASSLEDRGGGSPLHF. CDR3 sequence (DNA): TGCGCCAGCAGCTTGGAGGACAGGGGAGGTGGCTCACCCCTCCACTTT.

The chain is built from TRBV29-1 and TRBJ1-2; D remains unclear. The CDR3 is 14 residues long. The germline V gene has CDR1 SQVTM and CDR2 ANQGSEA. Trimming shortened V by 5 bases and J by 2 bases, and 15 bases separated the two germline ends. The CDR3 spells CSVSSPGLNYGYTF. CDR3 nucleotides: TGCAGCGTTTCTTCCCCGGGGTTAAACTATGGCTACACCTTC.

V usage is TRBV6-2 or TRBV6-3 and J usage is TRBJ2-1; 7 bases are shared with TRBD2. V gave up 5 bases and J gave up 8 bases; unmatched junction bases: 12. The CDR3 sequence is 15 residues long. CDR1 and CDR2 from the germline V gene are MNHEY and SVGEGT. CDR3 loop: CASSDISRSGDEQFF. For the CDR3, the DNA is TGTGCCAGCAGTGACATTTCGCGAAGCGGGGATGAGCAGTTCTTC.

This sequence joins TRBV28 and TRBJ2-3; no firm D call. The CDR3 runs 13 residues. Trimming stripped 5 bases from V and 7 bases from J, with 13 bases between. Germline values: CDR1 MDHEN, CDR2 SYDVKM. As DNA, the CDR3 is TGTGCCAGCAGTCCCACGGCCAGCTATACGCAGTATTTT. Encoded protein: CASSPTASYTQYF. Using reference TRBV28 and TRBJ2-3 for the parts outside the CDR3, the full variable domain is DVKVTQSSRYLVKRTGEKVFLECVQDMDHENMFWYRQDPGLGLRLIYFSYDVKMKEKGDIPEGYSVSREKKERFSLILESASTNQTSMYLCASSPTASYTQYFGPGTRLTVL.